This record looks at one T cell receptor beta chain sequence and its context. Its specific antigen is unknown. Base qualities are not at hand, and no much larger clone is one base apart. The immunoSEQ Assay, a bias-controlled multiplex PCR, was used to amplify TCRbeta CDR3 regions from genomic DNA. The original pipeline was this. The number of nucleated cells in each sample was estimated by amplification of reference gene primers within the assay. Sequence reads were collapsed and filtered to measure the absolute abundance of every unique TCRbeta CDR3 rearrangement. For each sample, productive Simpson clonality was calculated as the square root of Simpson's diversity index across productive rearrangements. TCRdb re-hosts the immuneACCESS table, in-frame sequences only. Its copies lack some clones; in the studies checked, an unresolved V gene accounts for under half of them, and the cause for the rest is not known. V and J calls and clone size are given by that table; D and trimming were obtained from the DNA. The table for this sample lists about 140,000 clones; 84% of them were counted only once. Clones ranked in the top ten supply about 5.5% of the sample.

Participants in the prospective study were enrolled through a virtual design, were aged about 18 to 100 years, and lived in about two dozen United States geographic areas. In the prospective study, participants were assigned to cohorts based on the clinical history participants reported in a screening survey and a study questionnaire. In the prospective study, mobile phlebotomists collected whole blood, serum and a nasopharyngeal or oropharyngeal swab from each participant. Over a roughly 2-month period, participants in the prospective study had the option of providing additional blood draws and questionnaires. Prospective study blood samples were shipped either frozen or at room temperature before DNA extraction. The CDR3 sequence holds 15 residues, the cysteine and phenylalanine included. This entry keeps only the CDR3 DNA: 45 bases, framed from base 1. Per the germline V gene, MNHEY is the CDR1 and SVGAGI is the CDR2. The V end loses 5 bases and the J end loses 2 bases, and a stretch of 16 bases separates them.

This specimen comes from a study of blood T cell repertoires in COVID-19 (dated by TCRdb to about 2020). About the study as a whole: Samples covering the acute and convalescent phases of COVID-19 were provided by collaborators in the United States, Italy and Spain. The prospective study material was composed of cDNA or gDNA derived from T cells, B-cell-depleted T cells, or PBMCs. Deeply sampled blood TCRbeta repertoires from subjects exposed to, actively infected with, or recovered from COVID-19 were included in the dataset. The repertoires were released in a freely available public database meant as a resource for research on the immune response to SARS-CoV-2. Samples came from the ongoing ImmuneRACE study (first 160 participants) plus 1,254 subjects from 6 global collaborators. A de-identified subject ID, COVID-19 status, age in years and sex were almost always included in the sample metadata. Where HLA class I and class II types were available, the types were taken from metadata supplied by the sample provider, not from assay-based typing.

Paper-wide results and their limitations: Clinical and demographic metadata were provided uncurated, with the amount varying by source and participant.

The chain links TRBV6-5 with TRBJ2-7; the D segment could be TRBD2, given 6 matching bases. This sequence originates from a man aged 40-55 years with acute COVID-19. Specimen: PBMCs or T cells enriched from blood (not recorded which). The nucleotide sequence reads as follows: TGTGCCAGCAGTAGGACCGGGACTGAGGCCTACGAGCAGTACTTC. Translated, this is CASSRTGTEAYEQYF.